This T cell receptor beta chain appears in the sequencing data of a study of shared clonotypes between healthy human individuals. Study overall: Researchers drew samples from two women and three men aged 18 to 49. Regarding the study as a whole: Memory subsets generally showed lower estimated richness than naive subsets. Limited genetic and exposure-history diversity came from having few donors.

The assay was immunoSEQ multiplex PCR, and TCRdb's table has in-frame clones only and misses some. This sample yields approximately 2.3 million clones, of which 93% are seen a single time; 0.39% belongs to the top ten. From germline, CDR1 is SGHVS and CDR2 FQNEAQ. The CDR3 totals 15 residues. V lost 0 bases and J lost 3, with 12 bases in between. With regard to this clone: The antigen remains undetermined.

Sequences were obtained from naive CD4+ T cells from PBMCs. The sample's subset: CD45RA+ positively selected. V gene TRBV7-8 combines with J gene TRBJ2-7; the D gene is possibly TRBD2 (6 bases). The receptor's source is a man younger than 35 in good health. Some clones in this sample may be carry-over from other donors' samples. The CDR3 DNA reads TGTGCCAGCAGCTTAGCGCTGTCGGGAGTCTACGAGCAGTACTTC. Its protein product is CASSLALSGVYEQYF.